The T cell receptor beta chain described here comes from a study of blood T cell repertoires in COVID-19. The length of the CDR3 is 18 residues. Germline lookup yields CDR1 SGHTA and CDR2 FQGNSA. Trimming took off 5 bases at V and 1 base at J, with 18 bases between the two ends. Sequencing used immunoSEQ multiplex PCR; TCRdb keeps in-frame clones, though not all of them. In the table there are around 160,000 clones, around 85% of which are singletons. This clone has a single count. Patients in Seattle were enrolled during active infection, then followed longitudinally. What was sequenced was peripheral blood. The rearrangement uses TRBV7-2 and TRBJ2-6, with D possibly being TRBD1 (6 bases). This receptor was identified in a woman aged 60-75 years with COVID-19, enrolled during active disease. Written as DNA, the CDR3 is TGTGCCAGCAGCCCCCGGGCAGGGGACCTTTCTGGGGCCAACGTCCTGACTTTC. It translates to CASSPRAGDLSGANVLTF.